This record looks at one T cell receptor (beta chain) sequence and its context. In the authors' workflow: The assay estimated nucleated cells by amplifying reference gene primers. Clones were read by immunoSEQ multiplex PCR, and TCRdb kept only the in-frame ones, dropping some. V and J calls and clone size are given by that table; D and trimming were obtained from the DNA. The table includes around 240,000 clones, roughly 82% detected once. These data belong to a study of blood T cell repertoires in COVID-19. The wider study: Nucleic acid was either cDNA or gDNA, and it came from T cells, B-cell-depleted T cells, or PBMCs.

V gave up 3 bases and J gave up 0 bases; unmatched junction bases: 2. Germline loops: CDR1 SGDLS, CDR2 YYNGEE. The CDR3 contains 15 residues. Enrollees, about 18 to 90 years old, lived in fewer than 25 US areas. Two negative PCRs, clearance, or symptom resolution characterized the recovered Cohort 3 donors. The TCR originated in a woman between 45 and 65 years old who had recovered from COVID-19. V usage is TRBV9 and J usage is TRBJ2-5; TRBD2 agrees at 10 bases. Sequencing input: PBMCs or T cells enriched from blood (not recorded which). The CDR3 region is CASSAAGGYQETQYF. CDR3 DNA: TGTGCCAGCAGCGCAGCGGGGGGGTACCAAGAGACCCAGTACTTC. The variable domain in full, completed from reference TRBV9 and TRBJ2-5, reads DSGVTQTPKHLITATGQRVTLRCSPRSGDLSVYWYQQSLDQGLQFLIQYYNGEERAKGNILERFSAQQFPDLHSELNLSSLELGDSALYFCASSAAGGYQETQYFGPGTRLLVL.